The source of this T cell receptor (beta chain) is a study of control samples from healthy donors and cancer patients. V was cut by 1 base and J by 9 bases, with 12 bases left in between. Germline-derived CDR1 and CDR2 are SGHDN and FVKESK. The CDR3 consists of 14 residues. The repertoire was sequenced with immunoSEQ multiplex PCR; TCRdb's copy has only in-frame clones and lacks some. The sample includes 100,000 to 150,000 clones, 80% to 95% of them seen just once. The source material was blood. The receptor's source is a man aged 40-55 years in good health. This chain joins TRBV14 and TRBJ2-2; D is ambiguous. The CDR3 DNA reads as TGTGCCAGCAGCCAAGGATATCAGCCCCGGGAGCTGTTTTTT. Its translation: CASSQGYQPRELFF.